This T cell receptor beta chain was documented in a study of T cell responses to AZD1222 COVID-19 vaccine. J gave up 8 bases and V 7 bases, and 12 bases lay outside the gene matches. This CDR3 is 15 amino acids long. The V gene's germline CDR1 is SGHRS and CDR2 YFSETQ. Some clones are missing from TCRdb's copy, which holds only in-frame ones; the method was immunoSEQ multiplex PCR. The data hold about 100,000 clones, with about 87% observed a single time. The sample here was peripheral blood, taken on day 0 of AZD1222 vaccination. The chain employs TRBV5-1 and TRBJ2-3, with 11 bases that match TRBD2. This clonotype was sampled from an adult in good health. This CDR3 reads CASGPGLAAFATQYF. DNA for the CDR3: TGCGCCAGCGGACCGGGACTAGCGGCGTTCGCTACGCAGTATTTT.